The clone carrying this T cell receptor beta chain has a single count. Its matching antigen is unknown. When sampled, the donors appeared nominally healthy, though they likely had unrecorded immune exposures. Primers: 60 Vbeta forward and 13 Jbeta reverse. TCRdb's copy holds only in-frame clones and misses some; the assay was immunoSEQ multiplex PCR. The sample carries roughly 48,000 clones, around 70% recorded once. This sample is part of a study of cytomegalovirus exposure and HLA in healthy donors. Germline loops: CDR1 WNHNN, CDR2 SYGVQD (reference sequence). The V end lost 3 bases, the J end lost 15 bases, and 21 bases lay between the germline ends. The CDR3 consists of 14 residues. Study results and limitations: The study dropped some indistinguishable V segments, TRBV6-2 and TRBV6-3 among them. The dataset shows that most TCR sequences were rare, while some public TCRs occurred in many donors. TCR beta V segments were, for the most part, productive about 90% or about 30% of the time in an earlier analysis.

Material for sequencing was PBMCs. The TCR originated in a woman between 25 and 40 years old in good health and CMV-seronegative. V and J are TRBV10-1 and TRBJ2-1, with a possible D match to TRBD1 (5 bases). The CDR3 loop is CASSEFLRGLRLFF. CDR3 DNA sequence: TGCGCCAGCAGTGAATTTCTTAGGGGTCTGAGGCTGTTCTTC.